Following are 5 T cell receptor beta chains from one sample sequenced in a study of blood T cell repertoires in COVID-19. Clones were read by immunoSEQ multiplex PCR, and TCRdb kept only the in-frame ones, dropping some. The sample has approximately 250,000 clones, approximately 85% seen once; the top ten hold around 0.92%. What was sequenced was PBMCs or T cells enriched from blood (not recorded which). These receptor sequences come from a woman in her thirties who had recovered from COVID-19.

As for this clone: A much larger clone sits a single nucleotide away, making a read error possible. The chain is built from TRBV3-1 (or the pseudogene TRBV3-2) and TRBJ1-3; D remains ambiguous. Trimming took off 1 base at V and 9 bases at J, with 16 bases between the two ends. This CDR3 comprises 15 residues. Germline CDR1 reads LGHDT; CDR2 reads YNNKEL (reference sequence). The CDR3 protein is CASSQGQAPQGTIYF. In DNA, the CDR3 is TGTGCCAGCAGCCAAGGGCAGGCACCACAAGGCACCATATATTTT.

V gene TRBV7-8 combines with J gene TRBJ2-7; 9 bases fit TRBD1. This CDR3 comprises 17 residues. The germline V gene has CDR1 SGHVS and CDR2 FQNEAQ. With V trimmed by 2 bases and J by 0 bases, 8 bases remained unmatched. In DNA form, the CDR3 reads TGTGCCAGCAGCTTAACCCGGAGGGACAGGGCCTCCTACGAGCAGTACTTC. This gives the protein CASSLTRRDRASYEQYF.

This rearrangement joins TRBV5-6 to TRBJ1-5, with unresolved D. Trimming took off 4 bases at V and 1 base at J, with 9 bases between the two ends. Looked up from germline, CDR1 is SGHDT and CDR2 is YYEEEE. The CDR3 length is 14 residues. The CDR3 loop reads CASSVRWSNQPQHF. The CDR3 nucleotides are TGTGCCAGCAGCGTCAGGTGGAGCAATCAGCCCCAGCATTTT. Variable domain in full (rest from reference TRBV5-6 and TRBJ1-5): DAGVTQSPTHLIKTRGQQVTLRCSPKSGHDTVSWYQQALGQGPQFIFQYYEEEERQRGNFPDRFSGHQFPNYSSELNVNALLLGDSALYLCASSVRWSNQPQHFGDGTRLSIL.

This clone occurred a few times. The chain recombines TRBV2 with TRBJ1-1; a weak D match, TRBD1 (6 bases). The V and J ends lost 6 bases and 4 bases respectively, with 12 bases between them. Looked up from germline, CDR1 is SNHLY and CDR2 is FYNNEI. There are 13 residues in the CDR3. In DNA form, the CDR3 reads TGTGCCAGCAGCGAACAGGGTCCCACTGAAGCTTTCTTT. As protein: CASSEQGPTEAFF.

V usage is TRBV7-8 and J usage is TRBJ2-7; 8 bases fit TRBD2. V gave up 2 bases and J gave up 0 bases; unmatched junction bases: 3. Germline V CDR1 and CDR2: SGHVS, FQNEAQ. This CDR3 comprises 15 residues. The CDR3 DNA is TGTGCCAGCAGCTTACTGGCGGGGGGCTCCTACGAGCAGTACTTC. It translates to CASSLLAGGSYEQYF.